This is a list of T cell receptor beta chains from one sample in a study of blood T cell repertoires in COVID-19. Generated by immunoSEQ multiplex PCR, the TCRdb table keeps only in-frame clones and is missing some. The sample contains 250,000 to 350,000 clones, 70% to 90% of which appear only once. The sample consisted of peripheral blood. The origin of the receptors is a young man with active or convalescent COVID-19. Both conserved end residues are part of each CDR3. Each record gives: J gene, D gene, V gene, CDR3 protein. A D gene is named only where the DNA matches it firmly.

TRBJ1-1 | TRBD1 | TRBV10-3 | CAISAPGQGVTEAFF
TRBJ2-7 | TRBD1 | TRBV15 | CATSRDQQGAYEQYF
TRBJ1-2 | NA | TRBV4-2 | CASSQDSYGYTF
TRBJ2-7 | NA | TRBV21-1 | CASSTLSLGRDSKPYEQYF
TRBJ2-5 | NA | TRBV27 | CASSFNGLQETQYF
TRBJ1-5 | NA | TRBV4-1 | CASSQEVAGVTVSNQPQHF
TRBJ1-1 | NA | TRBV6-5 | CASSIREGDEAFF
TRBJ2-3 | TRBD2 | TRBV11-2 | CASSPYGGALDTQYF
TRBJ2-7 | TRBD2 | TRBV7-2 | CASSLVLGGASYEQYF
TRBJ2-3 | TRBD2 | TRBV19 | CASSPVGRESTDTQYF
TRBJ2-2 | TRBD1 | TRBV9 | CASSVATGGYTGELFF
TRBJ2-2 | NA | TRBV4-1 | CASSQDIGGPGTGELFF
TRBJ1-2 | NA | TRBV2 | CASSEGESNRAGYTF
TRBJ2-3 | NA | TRBV24-1 | CASGDGSTDTQYF
TRBJ2-6 | NA | TRBV5-5 | CASSAGGSGANVLTF
TRBJ2-1 | TRBD1 | TRBV6-5 | CASRAGTGVYNEQFF
TRBJ2-2 | TRBD1 | TRBV3-1/TRBV3-2 | CATSPGQADTGELFF
TRBJ1-2 | TRBD1 | TRBV19 | CASSMRGQGPYYGYTF
TRBJ2-7 | TRBD1 | TRBV10-2 | CASRGTGDLTEQYF
TRBJ1-5 | NA | TRBV12-3/TRBV12-4 | CASSLNPQPQHF
TRBJ1-5 | NA | TRBV27 | CASSPVTGSNQPQHF
TRBJ2-1 | TRBD1 | TRBV7-9 | CASSGQGHNEQFF
TRBJ2-3 | NA | TRBV6-1 | CASSEAGAPILQPTDTQYF
TRBJ2-7 | NA | TRBV19 | CASSIRYLSSYEQYF
TRBJ2-2 | TRBD1 | TRBV3-1/TRBV3-2 | CASSQGQGVNTGELFF
TRBJ1-3 | NA | TRBV6-5 | CASRQGISGNTIYF
TRBJ1-2 | TRBD1 | TRBV6-5 | CASSRQGIYGYTF
TRBJ1-2 | TRBD1 | TRBV20-1 | CSASGEGGAYYGYTF
TRBJ1-3 | NA | TRBV27 | CASSLSRAFSGNTIYF
TRBJ2-2 | TRBD2 | TRBV4-3 | CASSPSGGAGAGELFF
TRBJ1-5 | NA | TRBV19 | CASSIGRVGNQPQHF
TRBJ1-1 | TRBD1 | TRBV5-5 | CASSTGQRNEAFF
TRBJ2-7 | NA | TRBV5-4 | CASSLPGDATYEQYF
TRBJ2-3 | TRBD2 | TRBV7-3 | CASSLTGAGGPPPQYF
TRBJ2-1 | NA | TRBV19 | CASGYGEQFF
TRBJ2-5 | TRBD2 | TRBV10-2 | CASSEGSGVFETQYF
TRBJ2-3 | TRBD1 | TRBV24-1 | CATSDRQGGTDTQYF
TRBJ2-1 | NA | TRBV10-1 | CASSEGGWRNEQFF
TRBJ2-5 | NA | TRBV9 | CASSTGQETQYF
TRBJ1-5 | TRBD1 | TRBV3-1/TRBV3-2 | CASSPTGTSNQPQHF
TRBJ1-2 | NA | TRBV5-5 | CASSLAGQDYGYTF
TRBJ2-1 | NA | TRBV6-2/TRBV6-3 | CASSLGSVQFF